These T cell receptor beta chains were read from a single sample in a study of response to subunit inactivated influenza vaccine. Each CDR3 protein is one row after TCRdb ran MiXCR on the RT-PCR reads. The sample has about 520,000 distinct CDR3 sequences, about 25% seen once. The specimen was CD4+ T cells sorted from PBMCs, collected approximately 5 days after vaccination. The origin of the receptors is a man between 50 and 59 years old who received an inactivated influenza vaccine. Each CDR3 is given with its conserved first and last residue. Fields, in order: clone size, D gene, J gene, V gene, CDR3 DNA, CDR3 protein. A D gene is named only where the DNA matches it firmly. Not every row has a clone size; where given, it reads once, few, many or a size class.

>-|TRBD1|TRBJ2-5|TRBV4-3
TGCGCCAGCAGCCTCACGACAGGGGATGCTGGGACCCAGTACTTC
CASSLTTGDAGTQYF
>few|TRBD2|TRBJ2-5|TRBV5-1
TGCGCCAGCAGCTTCGGACTAGCGGAGTCTCAAGAGACCCAGTACTTC
CASSFGLAESQETQYF
>-|-|TRBJ2-6|TRBV12-3/TRBV12-4
TGTGCCAGCAGCCCATCTGGCGTCTCTGGGGCCAACGTCCTGACTTTC
CASSPSGVSGANVLTF
>-|-|TRBJ2-1|TRBV20-1
TGCAGTGCTAGGGTGACAGATGCTAGCTCCTACAATGAGCAGTTCTTC
CSARVTDASSYNEQFF
>-|-|TRBJ2-2|TRBV10-3
TGTGCCATCAGTGGGGGGTCCACCGGGGAGCTGTTTTTT
CAISGGSTGELFF
>-|TRBD1|TRBJ1-5|TRBV19
TGTGCCACCCAGCGAACCAGGGGGTCTCAGCCCCAGCATTTT
CATQRTRGSQPQHF
>few|-|TRBJ2-5|TRBV6-2/TRBV6-3
TGTGCCAGCAGTTACCCTCGGGAGACCCAGTACTTC
CASSYPRETQYF
>-|-|TRBJ1-4|TRBV18
TGTGCCAGCTCACCCGGGGGCCGAAGAAATGAAAAACTGTTTTTT
CASSPGGRRNEKLFF
>-|-|TRBJ2-3|TRBV20-1
TGCAGTGCTAGAGACGCCCTCTTCCTTAGCACAGATACGCAGTATTTT
CSARDALFLSTDTQYF
>-|TRBD2|TRBJ2-3|TRBV20-1
TGCAGTGCCCCGACTAGCGGGAGTCTATTGGCAGATACGCAGTATTTT
CSAPTSGSLLADTQYF
>-|-|TRBJ1-6|TRBV7-8
TGTGCCAGCAGCTTAGTCCATAATTCACCCCTCCACTTT
CASSLVHNSPLHF
>many|-|TRBJ2-1|TRBV20-1
TGCAGTGCTAGGAACAATGAGCAGTTCTTC
CSARNNEQFF
>-|-|TRBJ1-2|TRBV7-2
TGTGCCAGCAGCTCACGGGGTCTCTATTATGGCTACACCTTC
CASSSRGLYYGYTF
>few|-|TRBJ2-5|TRBV20-1
TGCAGTGCTAGAGATAGTTGGAAGTCCGGGACGAGGGAAGAGACCCAGTACTTC
CSARDSWKSGTREETQYF
>-|TRBD2|TRBJ2-7|TRBV4-2
TGTGCCAGCAGCCAAGGGGGGGGAACCTACGAGCAGTACTTC
CASSQGGGTYEQYF
>-|-|TRBJ1-6|TRBV20-1
TGCAGTGCTAGACGGGCGAATTCACCCCTCCACTTT
CSARRANSPLHF
>few|-|TRBJ2-3|TRBV20-1
TGCAGTGCTAGAGATGTGCGGGGCACAGATACGCAGTATTTT
CSARDVRGTDTQYF
>few|TRBD1|TRBJ2-7|TRBV20-1
TGCAGTGCTATCTACAGGGGCGGCAACTCCTACGAGCAGTACTTC
CSAIYRGGNSYEQYF
>few|-|TRBJ2-1|TRBV27
TGTGCCAGCAGCCGTACTAAATCCTACAATGAGCAGTTCTTC
CASSRTKSYNEQFF
>-|-|TRBJ2-2|TRBV4-3
TGCGCCAGCAGCCAAGACCACAGGGCGAACACCGGGGAGCTGTTTTTT
CASSQDHRANTGELFF
>few|TRBD2|TRBJ2-5|TRBV7-2
TGTGCCAGCAGCTATAGCGGGGGTTCGGGGCAAGAGACCCAGTACTTC
CASSYSGGSGQETQYF
>few|TRBD1|TRBJ1-2|TRBV20-1
TGCAGTGCTCAAGACAGGGAGACCTATGGCTACACCTTC
CSAQDRETYGYTF
>few|-|TRBJ1-5|TRBV29-1
TGCAGCGTTCTGACAGGTTATAGCAATCAGCCCCAGCATTTT
CSVLTGYSNQPQHF
>-|-|TRBJ1-1|TRBV20-1
TGCAGTGCAGGGGTTTTAGGGAACACTGAAGCTTTCTTT
CSAGVLGNTEAFF
>few|TRBD1|TRBJ1-4|TRBV5-1
TGCGCCAGCAGCTTGGCCAACAGGGGACAAGCGGAAAAACTGTTTTTT
CASSLANRGQAEKLFF
>-|-|TRBJ2-3|TRBV29-1
TGCAGCGTCATACTAGCTTTTACAGATACGCAGTATTTT
CSVILAFTDTQYF
>-|TRBD2|TRBJ2-2|TRBV24-1
TGTGCCACCAAGGCTAGCGGGGGCACCGGGGAGCTGTTTTTT
CATKASGGTGELFF
>-|-|TRBJ1-1|TRBV6-2/TRBV6-3
TGTGCCAGCAGTTACTCTGCCATCGGGACTGAAGCTTTCTTT
CASSYSAIGTEAFF
>-|-|TRBJ2-7|TRBV6-2/TRBV6-3
TGTGCCAGCAGTTACTCCGGGTTAGGCGAGCAGTACTTC
CASSYSGLGEQYF
>few|TRBD2|TRBJ2-3|TRBV29-1
TGCAGCGTTTCCCCACTAGCGGGCACAGATACGCAGTATTTT
CSVSPLAGTDTQYF
>-|-|TRBJ2-7|TRBV6-1
TGTGCCAGCAGTGAAGTGTTCTCGGGGGAGCAGTACTTC
CASSEVFSGEQYF
>few|-|TRBJ1-6|TRBV5-5
TGTGCCAGCAGACGACAAAAAGACTCACCCCTCCACTTT
CASRRQKDSPLHF
>-|TRBD1|TRBJ2-5|TRBV28
TGTGCCAGCAGTATAGGGACAGGACCAGGGAAAGAGACCCAGTACTTC
CASSIGTGPGKETQYF
>-|TRBD1|TRBJ2-7|TRBV6-1
TGTGCCAGCGGGGGCAGGGGGAATTACGAGCAGTACTTC
CASGGRGNYEQYF
>-|-|TRBJ2-7|TRBV20-1
TGCAGTGCTAGACGGATCTCTAGCGAGCAGTACTTC
CSARRISSEQYF
>-|-|TRBJ1-3|TRBV29-1
TGCAGCGCTGGACCGAACTCTGGAAACACCATATATTTT
CSAGPNSGNTIYF
>few|-|TRBJ2-3|TRBV20-1
TGCAGTGCTAGAGATGCCGTAGATACGCAGTATTTT
CSARDAVDTQYF
>few|-|TRBJ1-6|TRBV9
TGTGCCAGCAGTGGTGCGACGGCCGTGGGATCACCCCTCCACTTT
CASSGATAVGSPLHF
>-|TRBD1|TRBJ2-5|TRBV6-2/TRBV6-3
TGTGCCAGCAGTCAACAGGGGTCGGATAGAGAGACCCAGTACTTC
CASSQQGSDRETQYF
>few|-|TRBJ2-1|TRBV6-2/TRBV6-3
TGTGCCAGCAGTTACTCGAACTCCAAACATGAGCAGTTCTTC
CASSYSNSKHEQFF
>few|-|TRBJ1-1|TRBV5-1
TGCGCCAGCAGCTTGAGGACGCGGGCATCGATGAACACTGAAGCTTTCTTT
CASSLRTRASMNTEAFF
>few|-|TRBJ2-1|TRBV5-1
TGCGCCAGCAGCTTGTGGGTTAGCTCCTACAATGAGCAGTTCTTC
CASSLWVSSYNEQFF
>-|-|TRBJ2-1|TRBV4-2
TGTGCCAGCAGCCAAGACGCGGAGAATGAGCAGTTCTTC
CASSQDAENEQFF
>-|-|TRBJ2-1|TRBV5-5
TGTGCCAGCAGCTTGGTATCGGCGGGGGCGGTTCGGAATGAGCAGTTCTTC
CASSLVSAGAVRNEQFF
>few|TRBD2|TRBJ2-3|TRBV7-2
TGTGCCAGCAGCTTCCGCGGGGGGCGCACAGATACGCAGTATTTT
CASSFRGGRTDTQYF
>-|-|TRBJ1-2|TRBV27
TGTGCCAGCAGTCCCGCCGGGTATAACTATGGCTACACCTTC
CASSPAGYNYGYTF
>few|-|TRBJ2-7|TRBV4-1
TGCGCCAGCAGAAGGACACTGAGCTCCTACGAGCAGTACTTC
CASRRTLSSYEQYF
>-|TRBD2|TRBJ2-3|TRBV29-1
TGCAGCGTTGATTTGCTAGCGGGAGGAGGGACAGATACGCAGTATTTT
CSVDLLAGGGTDTQYF
>-|TRBD1|TRBJ2-7|TRBV6-2/TRBV6-3
TGTGCCAGCAGCAGAGGGACAGGGAGATACGAGCAGTACTTC
CASSRGTGRYEQYF
>-|-|TRBJ1-6|TRBV5-1
TGCGCCAGCAGCCCGTGGGAAGGGCTCAATTCACCCCTCCACTTT
CASSPWEGLNSPLHF
>few|-|TRBJ1-4|TRBV12-3/TRBV12-4
TGTGCCAGCACACTTGGACCGCAGCTCAAACTGTTTTTT
CASTLGPQLKLFF
>few|TRBD2|TRBJ2-7|TRBV7-2
TGTGCCAGCAGCTTTCGGGAGGCCGGGGAGCAGTACTTC
CASSFREAGEQYF